Below are 5 T cell receptor beta chains sequenced from a single sample in a study of spatial heterogeneity in lung cancer. Each CDR3 protein gets one entry after TCRdb re-called the 5' RACE reads with MiXCR. The sample carries around 11,000 distinct CDR3 sequences, around 6% recorded once. The time point here: sample taken at primary tumor resection. The sample consisted of PBMCs, taken at surgery. The receptors here all came from a male donor with early-stage non-small cell lung cancer.

The sample holds a few counts of this clonotype. J is TRBJ2-5 and V is TRBV18; no clear D. The CDR3 spans 15 residues. Trimming stripped 4 bases from V and 5 bases from J, with 17 bases between. Germline loops: CDR1 KGHSH, CDR2 LQKENI. DNA for the CDR3: TGTGCCAGCTCACTCTCCGGGCAAAACGGGGAGACCCAGTACTTC. Encoded protein: CASSLSGQNGETQYF.

This clonotype was found a few times. The rearrangement uses TRBV28 and TRBJ1-1; 8 nucleotides match TRBD1. CDR1 is MDHEN and CDR2 is SYDVKM in the germline V gene. V lost 7 bases, J lost 1 base, and 5 bases stayed unmatched. This CDR3 is 14 amino acids long. The CDR3 sequence is CASNKGQGNTEAFF. For the CDR3, the DNA is TGTGCCAGCAACAAAGGACAGGGGAACACTGAAGCTTTCTTT.

This clonotype was counted at least ten times. The rearrangement uses TRBV29-1 and TRBJ1-1, with a tentative D call TRBD1 (5 bases). Germline CDR1 is SQVTM and CDR2 is ANQGSEA. V lost 4 bases and J lost 3, with 18 bases in between. There are 15 residues in the CDR3. CDR3 DNA: TGCAGCGTTGGGCGGTTGTCTGGGGCGCACACTGAAGCTTTCTTT. Translating it yields CSVGRLSGAHTEAFF. The variable domain in full, completed from reference TRBV29-1 and TRBJ1-1, reads SAVISQKPSRDICQRGTSLTIQCQVDSQVTMMFWYRQQPGQSLTLIATANQGSEATYESGFVIDKFPISRPNLTFSTLTVSNMSPEDSSIYLCSVGRLSGAHTEAFFGQGTRLTVV.

The table lists this clonotype with many counts. The chain recombines TRBV12-3 or TRBV12-4 with TRBJ2-1; D is uncertain. The CDR3 is made up of 13 amino acids. V shed 1 base and J shed 6 bases, with 7 bases lying between them. The CDR3 protein is CASSLGQSNEQFF. CDR3 coding DNA: TGTGCCAGCAGTTTAGGTCAGAGCAATGAGCAGTTCTTC.

This clonotype turned up a few times. The rearrangement uses TRBV18 and TRBJ2-3; the match to TRBD2 covers 11 bases. The CDR3 runs to 17 residues. J gave up 2 bases and V 4 bases, and 8 bases lay outside the gene matches. CDR1 and CDR2 from the germline V gene are KGHSH and LQKENI. The CDR3 sequence is CASSRTGLAVFTDTQYF. The CDR3 DNA is TGTGCCAGCTCACGAACGGGACTAGCGGTTTTCACAGATACGCAGTATTTT.